A selection of T cell receptor beta chains follows, all from one sample in a study of blood T cell repertoires in COVID-19. The data were produced by immunoSEQ multiplex PCR, yet TCRdb's version contains in-frame clones alone and is incomplete. This sample carries 200,000 to 250,000 clones, about 82% of them seen once, and the ten largest clones take roughly an eighth. The sequenced sample was peripheral blood. Source of these receptors: a man at least 80 years old with acute or convalescent COVID-19. Each CDR3 is given without its conserved first and last residue.

J gene: TRBJ1-5; V gene: TRBV5-1; CDR3 protein: ASSLDSEGPQH
J gene: TRBJ1-2; V gene: TRBV19; CDR3 protein: ASSPGQLYGYT
J gene: TRBJ1-2; V gene: TRBV9; CDR3 protein: ASSIGQGPFGYT
J gene: TRBJ1-5; V gene: TRBV5-1; CDR3 protein: ASSPGNDGYQPQH
J gene: TRBJ2-7; V gene: TRBV10-3; CDR3 protein: AIIDPLGGKRGEQY
J gene: TRBJ2-3; V gene: TRBV2; CDR3 protein: ASSERRASTDTQY
J gene: TRBJ2-6; V gene: TRBV24-1; CDR3 protein: ATSDFTSSGANVLT
J gene: TRBJ2-7; V gene: TRBV3-1/TRBV3-2; CDR3 protein: ASSQVSGGRYEQY
J gene: TRBJ1-3; V gene: TRBV6-6; CDR3 protein: ASSDAGISGNTIY
J gene: TRBJ1-6; V gene: TRBV6-5; CDR3 protein: ASSWGPRDSPLH
J gene: TRBJ2-7; V gene: TRBV3-1/TRBV3-2; CDR3 protein: ASSRGQQWEQY
J gene: TRBJ1-5; V gene: TRBV27; CDR3 protein: ASSPRQGSWSNQPQH
J gene: TRBJ2-3; V gene: TRBV28; CDR3 protein: ASSLWETGTDTQY
J gene: TRBJ1-5; V gene: TRBV19; CDR3 protein: ASRRDRGNQPQH
J gene: TRBJ1-6; V gene: TRBV10-3; CDR3 protein: AISWAGKDDSPLH
J gene: TRBJ2-3; V gene: TRBV28; CDR3 protein: AAGTSGVGDTQY
J gene: TRBJ2-5; V gene: TRBV15; CDR3 protein: ATSTHGETQY
J gene: TRBJ1-1; V gene: TRBV18; CDR3 protein: ASSPGFTGAF
J gene: TRBJ1-5; V gene: TRBV5-6; CDR3 protein: ASSLAGGRYNQPQH
J gene: TRBJ2-2; V gene: TRBV10-1; CDR3 protein: ASNRDRANGELF
J gene: TRBJ2-2; V gene: TRBV7-3; CDR3 protein: ASSFGTGLGTGELF
J gene: TRBJ1-3; V gene: TRBV5-1; CDR3 protein: ASSLLQTTGKWDVSGNTIY
J gene: TRBJ2-5; V gene: TRBV3-1/TRBV3-2; CDR3 protein: ASSLGGIGETQY
J gene: TRBJ2-5; V gene: TRBV7-8; CDR3 protein: ASSFGGGRVNQETQY
J gene: TRBJ1-1; V gene: TRBV6-2/TRBV6-3; CDR3 protein: ASSIQIRNTEAF
J gene: TRBJ1-6; V gene: TRBV24-1; CDR3 protein: ATSAQGGPYNSPLH
J gene: TRBJ1-4; V gene: TRBV19; CDR3 protein: ASLRQPPNEKLF
J gene: TRBJ2-1; V gene: TRBV24-1; CDR3 protein: ATSDLMVGGGNNEQF
J gene: TRBJ1-2; V gene: TRBV5-6; CDR3 protein: ASSPTAIKGGYT
J gene: TRBJ2-7; V gene: TRBV27; CDR3 protein: ASSHRGSYEQY
J gene: TRBJ1-2; V gene: TRBV19; CDR3 protein: ASKGGQTNYGYT
J gene: TRBJ1-2; V gene: TRBV29-1; CDR3 protein: SVGTGGLGGYT
J gene: TRBJ2-1; V gene: TRBV27; CDR3 protein: ASSLTGLAGGREQF
J gene: TRBJ1-1; V gene: TRBV5-1; CDR3 protein: ASSLSNRVTEAF
J gene: TRBJ1-5; V gene: TRBV28; CDR3 protein: ASSYPGQGYQPQH
J gene: TRBJ2-1; V gene: TRBV5-4; CDR3 protein: ASSLVASGTSYNEQF
J gene: TRBJ1-2; V gene: TRBV2; CDR3 protein: ASSEGGQPNYGYT
J gene: TRBJ1-1; V gene: TRBV6-1; CDR3 protein: ASSDPLISEAF
J gene: TRBJ2-1; V gene: TRBV5-1; CDR3 protein: ASSLEGTFFPGRDEQF
J gene: TRBJ2-3; V gene: TRBV4-2; CDR3 protein: ASSTTGDSTDTQY
J gene: TRBJ1-2; V gene: TRBV29-1; CDR3 protein: SVDEQAYGYT
J gene: TRBJ1-1; V gene: TRBV28; CDR3 protein: ASSSSGQGNTEAF
J gene: TRBJ1-6; V gene: TRBV6-5; CDR3 protein: ASRAFSSYNSPLH
J gene: TRBJ1-2; V gene: TRBV5-6; CDR3 protein: ASSPRDRGPIGRGYT
J gene: TRBJ1-3; V gene: TRBV12-2; CDR3 protein: ASRLALGTGGGNTIY
J gene: TRBJ2-3; V gene: TRBV7-2; CDR3 protein: ASSLWGGPSTDTQY
J gene: TRBJ1-5; V gene: TRBV15; CDR3 protein: ATSSTGPNQPQH
J gene: TRBJ2-7; V gene: TRBV28; CDR3 protein: ASTRTGGAYEQY
J gene: TRBJ1-1; V gene: TRBV3-1/TRBV3-2; CDR3 protein: ASSQDWAGGTEAF
J gene: TRBJ2-1; V gene: TRBV4-3; CDR3 protein: ASSQDMRRGSYNEQF